The clone carrying this TCR beta chain was seen only a few times. These data originate in a study of T-cell memory formation after mild COVID-19. TCRdb re-analysed the 5' RACE reads in MiXCR, keeping a single row per CDR3 protein. The sample shows some 340,000 distinct CDR3 sequences, 10% to 15% of them seen only once. CDR3 length: 13 amino acids. V lost 0 bases to trimming and J lost 1 base, with 5 bases between them. Germline V lookup: CDR1 SGDLS, CDR2 YYNGEE. Material for sequencing was PBMCs or a T cell subset sorted from them (not recorded which). The genes are TRBV9 and TRBJ2-7, with D uncertain. The TCR was taken from a man aged 18 to 30 who had mild COVID-19 (a few samples of this study predate the infection). Cell type and time point are not known. The CDR3: CASSVDGSYEQYF. CDR3 sequence (DNA): TGTGCCAGCAGCGTAGACGGGTCCTACGAGCAGTACTTC.